These 14 T cell receptor beta chains were all obtained from the same sample, sequenced in a study of blood T cell repertoires in COVID-19. Profiled with immunoSEQ multiplex PCR; TCRdb holds only in-frame clones, not every one. The sample holds around 190,000 clones, 84% seen once. Input material: PBMCs or T cells enriched from blood (not recorded which). These receptors were obtained from a woman aged 25 to 39 who had recovered from COVID-19.

V gene TRBV6-6 combines with J gene TRBJ1-1, with a weak D call TRBD1 (5 bases). V was clipped by 4 bases and J by 0 bases, with 9 bases between them. The length of the CDR3 is 14 residues. Germline CDR1 is MNHNY and CDR2 is SVGAGI (reference sequence). The DNA for the CDR3 is TGTGCCAGCAGTTCAGACAGCTTGAACACTGAAGCTTTCTTT. Translating it yields CASSSDSLNTEAFF.

V gene TRBV11-2 combines with J gene TRBJ1-1; TRBD1 is a possible D gene (6 bases). Germline V lookup: CDR1 SGHAT, CDR2 FQNNGV. The CDR3 covers 16 residues. Trimming cost V 1 base and J 1 base, with 13 bases left between them. CDR3 sequence: CASSLVVGRGNTEAFF. The DNA of the CDR3 is TGTGCCAGCAGCTTAGTTGTGGGCAGGGGGAACACTGAAGCTTTCTTT.

V gene TRBV28 combines with J gene TRBJ1-6; D unresolved. The CDR3 has 16 residues. V was pared by 2 bases and J by 8 bases, with 16 bases between. Germline CDR1 MDHEN, CDR2 SYDVKM. This CDR3 reads CASSLTSGSNHSPLHF. The CDR3 DNA is TGTGCCAGCAGTTTAACCTCCGGGTCGAATCATTCACCCCTCCACTTT. Full variable domain (rest looked up from reference TRBV28 and TRBJ1-6): DVKVTQSSRYLVKRTGEKVFLECVQDMDHENMFWYRQDPGLGLRLIYFSYDVKMKEKGDIPEGYSVSREKKERFSLILESASTNQTSMYLCASSLTSGSNHSPLHFGNGTRLTVT.

This clone was found once. One end of the junction does not line up with germline, which may come from a read error. This chain connects TRBV11-3 to TRBJ1-3; maybe TRBD1 (5 bases). This CDR3 region has 14 residues. Germline V gene sequence: CDR1 SGHNT, CDR2 YENEEA. The CDR3 DNA is TGTGCCAGCAGCTTAGGACAGTACGGAAGCACCATATATTTT. Amino acid sequence: CASSLGQYGSTIYF. Full variable domain (missing parts from reference TRBV11-3 and TRBJ1-3): EAGVVQSPRYKIIEKKQPVAFWCNPISGHNTLYWYLQNLGQGPELLIRYENEEAVDDSQLPKDRFSAERLKGVDSTLKIQPAELGDSAVYLCASSLGQYGSTIYFGEGSWLTVV.

This chain links TRBV27 with TRBJ1-1, with a weak D call TRBD1 (5 bases). With 3 bases removed from V and 1 base from J, the gap between germline ends came to 12 bases. Germline CDR1 and CDR2: MNHEY and SMNVEV (reference sequence). CDR3 length: 15 amino acids. CDR3 DNA sequence: TGTGCCAGCAGTTTTAAGGGGATAGGGAACACTGAAGCTTTCTTT. Translation: CASSFKGIGNTEAFF.

The gene calls are TRBV27 and TRBJ2-3, with TRBD2 identical over 8 bases. The CDR3 has 14 residues. Germline V CDR1 and CDR2: MNHEY, SMNVEV (reference sequence). With V trimmed by 4 bases and J by 2 bases, 2 bases remained unmatched. CDR3 DNA: TGTGCCAGCAGTTGGCGGGGGGACACAGATACGCAGTATTTT. It translates to CASSWRGDTDTQYF.

V gene TRBV29-1 combines with J gene TRBJ1-1; TRBD1 aligns across 8 bases. Unmatched junction bases numbered 6, after V lost 7 bases and J lost 5 bases. In germline, CDR1 is SQVTM, CDR2 ANQGSEA. This CDR3 comprises 12 residues. The CDR3 protein is CSGGQGPTEAFF. CDR3 sequence (DNA): TGCAGCGGAGGACAGGGCCCAACTGAAGCTTTCTTT. Based on the CDR3 plus reference TRBV29-1 and TRBJ1-1, the full variable domain is SAVISQKPSRDICQRGTSLTIQCQVDSQVTMMFWYRQQPGQSLTLIATANQGSEATYESGFVIDKFPISRPNLTFSTLTVSNMSPEDSSIYLCSGGQGPTEAFFGQGTRLTVV.

This clone occurred many times. This chain uses TRBV27 with TRBJ2-1; 8 bases fit TRBD2. Germline V lookup: CDR1 MNHEY, CDR2 SMNVEV (reference sequence). The V gene end was trimmed by 4 bases and the J gene end by 9 bases; junction bases not matched to a gene: 11. The CDR3 contains 15 residues. The CDR3 is CASSSPRGGRGEQFF. The CDR3 DNA follows: TGTGCCAGCAGTTCCCCACGGGGGGGCCGGGGTGAGCAGTTCTTC.

This rearrangement joins TRBV19 to TRBJ1-2; D is ambiguous. This CDR3 comprises 12 residues. V was clipped by 5 bases and J by 3 bases, with 7 bases between them. The germline gives CDR1 LNHDA, CDR2 SQIVND (reference sequence). The CDR3 DNA is TGTGCCAGTAGTGGGGAGGACTATGGCTACACCTTC. Encoded protein: CASSGEDYGYTF.

V is TRBV7-2 and J is TRBJ1-2; tentatively, D is TRBD1 (6 bases). The germline gives CDR1 SGHTA, CDR2 FQGNSA. The CDR3 length is 18 residues. Trimming removed 2 bases at V and 0 bases at J, with 19 bases between. The CDR3, as DNA: TGTGCCAGCAGCTTACGCCCCCTACAGGGAATAACTAACTATGGCTACACCTTC. This gives the protein CASSLRPLQGITNYGYTF.

The CDR3 DNA is TGTGCCAGCAGTGCCCGACAGGGGCACTACGAGCAGTACGTC. It is translated as CASSARQGHYEQYV. The chain has TRBV2 and TRBJ2-7; 8 positions match TRBD1. The J segment lost 3 bases and the V segment lost 4 bases, leaving 5 bases of the junction unmatched. Germline V gene sequence: CDR1 SNHLY, CDR2 FYNNEI. The CDR3 consists of 14 residues.

The V call is TRBV5-4, the J call TRBJ2-2; D remains unclear. Germline V lookup: CDR1 SGHNT, CDR2 YYREEE (reference sequence). Trimming shortened V by 4 bases and J by 5 bases, and 12 bases separated the two germline ends. The CDR3 has 14 residues. The CDR3: CASSILTRTGELFF. CDR3 nucleotide sequence: TGTGCCAGCAGCATCTTGACGAGGACCGGGGAGCTGTTTTTT.

The chain uses TRBV6-5 and TRBJ1-3; tentative D call: TRBD1 (6 bases). This CDR3 spans 15 amino acids. Germline V gives CDR1 MNHEY, CDR2 SVGAGI. The V end lost 8 bases, the J end lost 1 base, and 15 bases lay between the germline ends. The CDR3 DNA is TGTGCCAGCGTGGACAGACGGGCGTCTGGAAACACCATATATTTT. This translates into CASVDRRASGNTIYF.

V is TRBV5-6 and J is TRBJ1-4; 10 bases line up with TRBD1. J gave up 6 bases and V 3 bases, and 5 bases lay outside the gene matches. Germline V gives CDR1 SGHDT, CDR2 YYEEEE. CDR3 length equals 15 residues. Here the CDR3 reads CASSWTGGQHEKLFF. The CDR3 region has the DNA TGTGCCAGCAGCTGGACAGGGGGACAGCATGAAAAACTGTTTTTT.